The 4 T cell receptor beta chains listed next were all sequenced from one sample in a study of cytomegalovirus exposure and HLA in healthy donors. Amplification used 60 Vbeta primers and 13 Jbeta primers. Sequencing used immunoSEQ multiplex PCR; TCRdb keeps in-frame clones, though not all of them. The sample consists of 180,000 or so clones, roughly four fifths of them appearing once. The specimen was PBMCs. These receptors all stem from a woman between 18 and 29 years old in good health and CMV-seropositive.

The chain links TRBV2 to TRBJ1-4, with 8 bases matching TRBD1. This CDR3 contains 15 residues. V shed 3 bases and J 3 bases; nucleotides not matched to a gene: 3. Germline CDR1 SNHLY, CDR2 FYNNEI. In DNA form, the CDR3 reads TGTGCCAGCAGTGACAGGGGGCAGTCTAATGAAAAACTGTTTTTT. This gives the protein CASSDRGQSNEKLFF.

As concerns this clone: Relative to the germline gene, one junction end is altered; a read error may explain this. CDR3 region: CAISSDFSGANGLTF. In DNA, the CDR3 is TGTGCCATCAGTTCCGACTTCTCTGGGGCCAACGGCCTGACTTTC. The chain joins TRBV10-3 to TRBJ2-6; D might be TRBD1 (5 bases). Germline V gives CDR1 ENHRY, CDR2 SYGVKD. The CDR3 has 15 amino acids.

The chain combines TRBV28 with TRBJ2-3; D is unresolved. The germline gives CDR1 MDHEN, CDR2 SYDVKM. Between the trimmed V and J ends, which lost 10 bases and 1 base, there was a span of 12 bases. The CDR3 has 13 residues. The CDR3 DNA is TGTGCCACCGACACGATGCGCACAGATACGCAGTATTTT. It encodes CATDTMRTDTQYF.

CDR3 DNA: TGCGCCAGCAGCTTGGAACAGGGTGGTATCACTGAAGCTTTCTTT. Its translation: CASSLEQGGITEAFF. The chain employs TRBV5-1 and TRBJ1-1; maybe TRBD1 (6 bases). Trimming removed 0 bases from V and 4 bases from J, with 13 bases in between. Germline loops: CDR1 SGHRS, CDR2 YFSETQ. This CDR3 is built from 15 residues.